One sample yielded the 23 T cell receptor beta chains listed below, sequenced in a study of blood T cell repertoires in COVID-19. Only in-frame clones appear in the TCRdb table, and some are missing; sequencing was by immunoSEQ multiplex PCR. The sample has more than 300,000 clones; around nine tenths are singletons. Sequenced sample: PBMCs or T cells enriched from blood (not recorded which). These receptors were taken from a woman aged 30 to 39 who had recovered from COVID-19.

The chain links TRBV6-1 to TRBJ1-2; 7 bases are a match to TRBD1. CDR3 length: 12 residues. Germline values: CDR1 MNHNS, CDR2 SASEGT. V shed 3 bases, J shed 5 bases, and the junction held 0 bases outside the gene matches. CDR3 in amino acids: CASSDRGYGYTF. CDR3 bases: TGTGCCAGCAGTGACAGGGGGTATGGCTACACCTTC.

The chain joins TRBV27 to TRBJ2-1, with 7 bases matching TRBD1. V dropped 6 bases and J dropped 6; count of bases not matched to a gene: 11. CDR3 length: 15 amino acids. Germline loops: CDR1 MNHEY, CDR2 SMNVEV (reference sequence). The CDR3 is CASSLLRDRSNEQFF. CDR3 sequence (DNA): TGTGCCAGCAGCCTACTCCGGGACAGATCCAATGAGCAGTTCTTC.

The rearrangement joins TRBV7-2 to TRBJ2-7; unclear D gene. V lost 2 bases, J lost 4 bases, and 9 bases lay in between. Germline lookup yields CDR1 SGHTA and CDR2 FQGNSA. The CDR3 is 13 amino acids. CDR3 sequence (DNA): TGTGCCAGCAGCTTATCTAACGGGTACGAGCAGTACTTC. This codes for CASSLSNGYEQYF.

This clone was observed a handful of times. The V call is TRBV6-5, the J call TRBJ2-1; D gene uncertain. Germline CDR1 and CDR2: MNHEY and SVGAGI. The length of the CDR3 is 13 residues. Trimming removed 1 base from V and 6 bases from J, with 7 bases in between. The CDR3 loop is CASSYLESNEQFF. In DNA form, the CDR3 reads TGTGCCAGCAGTTACTTAGAGTCCAATGAGCAGTTCTTC.

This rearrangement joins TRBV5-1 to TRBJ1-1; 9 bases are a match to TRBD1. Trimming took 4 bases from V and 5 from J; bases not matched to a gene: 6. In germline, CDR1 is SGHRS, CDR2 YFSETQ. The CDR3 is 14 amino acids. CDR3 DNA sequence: TGCGCCAGCAGCATGGGACAGGGTTTGACTGAAGCTTTCTTT. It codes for CASSMGQGLTEAFF. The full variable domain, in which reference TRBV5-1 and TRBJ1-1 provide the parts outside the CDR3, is KAGVTQTPRYLIKTRGQQVTLSCSPISGHRSVSWYQQTPGQGLQFLFEYFSETQRNKGNFPGRFSGRQFSNSRSEMNVSTLELGDSALYLCASSMGQGLTEAFFGQGTRLTVV.

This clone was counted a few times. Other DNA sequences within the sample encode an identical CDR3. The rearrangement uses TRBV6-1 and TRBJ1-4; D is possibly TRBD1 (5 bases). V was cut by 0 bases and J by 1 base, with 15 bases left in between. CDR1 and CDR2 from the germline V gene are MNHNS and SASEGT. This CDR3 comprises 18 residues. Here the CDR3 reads CASSEALGVGGTNEKLFF. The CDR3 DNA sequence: TGTGCCAGCAGTGAAGCGCTAGGGGTGGGCGGAACTAATGAAAAACTGTTTTTT.

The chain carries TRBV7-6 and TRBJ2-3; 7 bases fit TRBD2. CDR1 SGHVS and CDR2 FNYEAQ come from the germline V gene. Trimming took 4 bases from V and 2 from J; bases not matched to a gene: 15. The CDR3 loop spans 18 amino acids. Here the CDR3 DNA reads TGTGCCAGCAGCTCCTTGCGTCGCCTAGCGGACCCCACAGATACGCAGTATTTT. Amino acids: CASSSLRRLADPTDTQYF. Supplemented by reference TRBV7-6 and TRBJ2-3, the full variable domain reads GAGVSQSPRYKVTKRGQDVALRCDPISGHVSLYWYRQALGQGPEFLTYFNYEAQQDKSGLPNDRFSAERPEGSISTLTIQRTEQRDSAMYRCASSSLRRLADPTDTQYFGPGTRLTVL.

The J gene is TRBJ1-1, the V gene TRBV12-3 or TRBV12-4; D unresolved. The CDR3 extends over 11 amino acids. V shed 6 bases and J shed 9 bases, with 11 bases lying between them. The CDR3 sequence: CASRSTWKAFF. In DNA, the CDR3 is TGTGCCAGCAGATCGACATGGAAAGCTTTCTTT.

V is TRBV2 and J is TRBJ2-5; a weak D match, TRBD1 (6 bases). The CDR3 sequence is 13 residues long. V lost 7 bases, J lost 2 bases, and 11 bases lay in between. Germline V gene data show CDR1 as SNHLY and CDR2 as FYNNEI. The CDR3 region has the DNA TGTGCCAGCATTGGGGGCCTACAAGAGACCCAGTACTTC. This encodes CASIGGLQETQYF.

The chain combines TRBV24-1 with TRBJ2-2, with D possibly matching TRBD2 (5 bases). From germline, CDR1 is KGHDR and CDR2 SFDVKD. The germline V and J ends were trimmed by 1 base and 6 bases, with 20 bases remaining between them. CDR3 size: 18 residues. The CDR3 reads CATSDLKPGLAEAGELFF. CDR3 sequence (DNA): TGTGCCACCAGTGATTTAAAACCCGGGCTAGCTGAGGCCGGGGAGCTGTTTTTT.

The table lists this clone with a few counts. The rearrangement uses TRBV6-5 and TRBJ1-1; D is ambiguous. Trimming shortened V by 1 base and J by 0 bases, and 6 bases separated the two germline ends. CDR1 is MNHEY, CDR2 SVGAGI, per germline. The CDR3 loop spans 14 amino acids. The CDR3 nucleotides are TGTGCCAGCAGTTACTTACAGATGAACACTGAAGCTTTCTTT. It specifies CASSYLQMNTEAFF.

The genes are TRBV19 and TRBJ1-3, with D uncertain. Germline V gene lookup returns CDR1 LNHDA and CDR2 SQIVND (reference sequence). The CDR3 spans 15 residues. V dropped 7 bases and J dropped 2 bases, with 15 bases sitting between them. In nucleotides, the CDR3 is TGTGCCAGTAAGCCCTCAATCTCTCCTGGAAACACCATATATTTT. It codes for CASKPSISPGNTIYF.

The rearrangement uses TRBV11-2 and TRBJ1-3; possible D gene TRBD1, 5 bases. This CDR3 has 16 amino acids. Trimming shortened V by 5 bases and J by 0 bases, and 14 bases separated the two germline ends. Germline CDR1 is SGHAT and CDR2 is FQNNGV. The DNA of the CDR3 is TGTGCCAGCAGCCAACCGGGACTTAGCTCTGGAAACACCATATATTTT. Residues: CASSQPGLSSGNTIYF.

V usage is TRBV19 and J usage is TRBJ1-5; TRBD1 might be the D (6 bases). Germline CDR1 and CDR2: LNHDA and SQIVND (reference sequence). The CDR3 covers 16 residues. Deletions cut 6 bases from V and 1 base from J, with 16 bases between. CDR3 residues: CASSTGGALSNQPQHF. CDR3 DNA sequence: TGTGCCAGTAGCACGGGGGGGGCTTTAAGCAATCAGCCCCAGCATTTT.

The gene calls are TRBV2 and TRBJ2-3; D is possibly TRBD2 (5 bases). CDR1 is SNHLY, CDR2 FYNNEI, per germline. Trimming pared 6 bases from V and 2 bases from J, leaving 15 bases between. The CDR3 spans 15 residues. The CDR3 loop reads CASSPERSLTDTQYF. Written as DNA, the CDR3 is TGTGCCAGCAGCCCTGAGCGGTCCCTCACAGATACGCAGTATTTT.

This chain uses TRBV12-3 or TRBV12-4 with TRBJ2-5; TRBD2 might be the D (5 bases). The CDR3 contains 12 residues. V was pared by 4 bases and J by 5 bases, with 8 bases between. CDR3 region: CASSWRGETQYF. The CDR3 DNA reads TGTGCCAGCAGTTGGAGAGGGGAGACCCAGTACTTC.

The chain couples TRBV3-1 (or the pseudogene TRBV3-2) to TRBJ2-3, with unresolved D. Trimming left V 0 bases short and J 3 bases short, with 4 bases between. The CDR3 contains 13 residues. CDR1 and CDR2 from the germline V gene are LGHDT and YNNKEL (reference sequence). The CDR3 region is CASSQDQTDTQYF. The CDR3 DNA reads TGTGCCAGCAGCCAAGACCAGACAGATACGCAGTATTTT.

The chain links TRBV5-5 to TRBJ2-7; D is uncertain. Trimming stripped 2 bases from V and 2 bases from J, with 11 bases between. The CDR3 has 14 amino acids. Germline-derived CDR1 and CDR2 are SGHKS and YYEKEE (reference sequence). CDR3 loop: CASSLVAEPYEQYF. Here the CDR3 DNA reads TGTGCCAGCAGCTTAGTAGCTGAACCCTACGAGCAGTACTTC.

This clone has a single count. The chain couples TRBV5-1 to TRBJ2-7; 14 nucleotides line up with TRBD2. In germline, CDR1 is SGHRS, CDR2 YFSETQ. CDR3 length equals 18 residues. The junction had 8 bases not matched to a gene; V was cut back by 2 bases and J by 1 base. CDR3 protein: CASSFHSGLAGGSYEQYF. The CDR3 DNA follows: TGCGCCAGCAGCTTCCATTCTGGACTAGCGGGAGGTTCCTACGAGCAGTACTTC.

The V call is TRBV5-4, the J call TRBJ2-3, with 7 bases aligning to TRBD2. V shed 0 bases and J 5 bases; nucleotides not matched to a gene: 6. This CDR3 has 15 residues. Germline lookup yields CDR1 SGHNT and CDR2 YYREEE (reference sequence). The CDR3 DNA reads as TGTGCCAGCAGCTTGGGGCGGGAGTTTGGAGATACGCAGTATTTT. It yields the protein CASSLGREFGDTQYF.

CDR3 residues: CASSWTGEDYTF. The CDR3 bases are TGTGCCAGCAGCTGGACAGGGGAGGACTACACCTTC. The V call is TRBV7-2, the J call TRBJ1-2; 9 positions agree with TRBD1. CDR1 is SGHTA, CDR2 FQGNSA, per germline. The trim removed 4 bases at V and 10 bases at J, leaving 4 bases unmatched. The length of the CDR3 is 12 residues.

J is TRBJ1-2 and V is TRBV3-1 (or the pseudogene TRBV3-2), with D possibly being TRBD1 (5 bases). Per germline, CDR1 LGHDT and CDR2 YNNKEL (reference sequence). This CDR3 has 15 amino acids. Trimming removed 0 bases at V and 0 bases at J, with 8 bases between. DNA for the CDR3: TGTGCCAGCAGCCAAGATGACAGAACTAACTATGGCTACACCTTC. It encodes CASSQDDRTNYGYTF.

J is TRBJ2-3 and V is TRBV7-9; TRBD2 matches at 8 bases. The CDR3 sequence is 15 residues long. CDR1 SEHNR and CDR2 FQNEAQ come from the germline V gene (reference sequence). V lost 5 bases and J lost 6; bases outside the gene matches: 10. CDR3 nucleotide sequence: TGTGCCAGCAGCCCGACAGCGGGAGTAAGGGATACGCAGTATTTT. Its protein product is CASSPTAGVRDTQYF.